The clone carrying this T cell receptor beta chain was recorded a few times. Its target is unknown. CD4 T cells were positively selected, then CD8 T cells from the CD4-negative fraction. This sample stems from a study of naive and memory T cell subsets. Study findings and constraints: TCR abundance followed a power law differing between naive and memory subsets. Each distinct alpha or beta sequence counts as one clonotype.

The beta constant-region primer was an equimolar mix of two oligonucleotides covering TRBC1 and TRBC2. The ligated cDNA underwent four PCR rounds using SP2 and nested alpha and beta constant-region primers. TCRdb reanalysed the UMI-ligation and nested PCR reads using MiXCR and keeps one entry per CDR3 protein. The sample records tens of thousands of distinct CDR3 sequences, about 18% being singletons. Germline V lookup: CDR1 MNHEY, CDR2 SVGAGI. With 4 bases removed from V and 9 bases from J, the gap between germline ends came to 16 bases. The CDR3 runs to 13 residues. The chain employs TRBV6-5 and TRBJ2-7, with a tentative D call TRBD1 (5 bases). This clonotype was obtained from a human donor in good health. The sample consisted of effector memory CD4+ T cells from blood. Stated subset: effector memory, CD45RA- CD27-. CDR3 sequence: CASSSDSPPGQYF. Written as DNA, the CDR3 is TGTGCCAGCAGTTCCGACAGTCCCCCCGGGCAGTACTTC.